These T cell receptor beta chains were read from a single sample in a study of CD8+ T cells in alopecia areata. Assay used: immunoSEQ multiplex PCR; TCRdb lists only in-frame clones, some missing. The sample holds about 160,000 clones, approximately 60% seen once. The sequencing used CD4+ T cells sorted from blood, collected at week 24, from a patient treated with tofacitinib. All receptors derive from a human donor with alopecia areata. CDR3s include the opening cysteine and the closing phenylalanine or tryptophan. The D gene is left open where the match is weak.

>TRBV30|TRBD1|TRBJ1-6
TGTGCCTTGAAACGACAGGGGAGGTCCTATAATTCACCCCTCCACTTT
CALKRQGRSYNSPLHF
>TRBV29-1|NA|TRBJ1-1
TGCAGCGTTAAGGGCCTGTACACTGAAGCTTTCTTT
CSVKGLYTEAFF
>TRBV30|NA|TRBJ1-2
TGTGCCTGGATCGAAGACAGGAACAAAAGAAACTATGGCTACACCTTC
CAWIEDRNKRNYGYTF
>TRBV7-9|TRBD1|TRBJ1-3
TGTGCCAGCAGCTCTGGGGACAGGGCGGTCGGAAACACCATATATTTT
CASSSGDRAVGNTIYF
>TRBV29-1|NA|TRBJ1-1
TGCAGCGTCCGGGAGGTTGGTACTTTAAACACTGAAGCTTTCTTT
CSVREVGTLNTEAFF
>TRBV7-8|NA|TRBJ1-4
TGTGCCAGCAGCTTAGGTCGGGGTGCCGAGGGTGAAAAACTGTTTTTT
CASSLGRGAEGEKLFF
>TRBV30|NA|TRBJ1-2
TGTGCCTGGAGTGTTCAGAGACCTAACTATGGCTACACCTTC
CAWSVQRPNYGYTF
>TRBV18|NA|TRBJ1-1
TGTGCCAGCTCCCCAGACGGCGAAGCTTTCTTT
CASSPDGEAFF
>TRBV12-5|NA|TRBJ2-1
TGTGCTAGTGGTCCAAGTGGTCAGGGGCATTACAATGAGCAGTTCTTC
CASGPSGQGHYNEQFF
>TRBV5-6|NA|TRBJ1-1
TGTGCCAGCAGCTTGTTAGGGCGGGAAGCTTTCTTT
CASSLLGREAFF
>TRBV15|NA|TRBJ1-5
TGTGCCACCAGCAGAGGAGGGTTAGGTCAGCCCCAGCATTTT
CATSRGGLGQPQHF
>TRBV30|NA|TRBJ1-6
TGTGCCTGGAGTGTTGGAAGGGGATCCCTCCACTTT
CAWSVGRGSLHF